The 22 T cell receptor beta chains given below trace back to one sample, sequenced in a study of metastatic and nonmetastatic thyroid tumors. Thyroid surgery had not been preceded by any treatment in any patient. TCRdb called clones again from the PCR reads with MiXCR. The sample shows roughly 15,000 clones, 22% of them seen only once. The specimen was adjacent normal tissue. These TCRs come from a female donor with papillary thyroid cancer or a benign thyroid nodule (not recorded which). Some clones in this sample may be carry-over from other donors' samples.

This clone was counted a few times. The chain is built from TRBV19 and TRBJ2-7; no clear D gene. Germline values: CDR1 LNHDA, CDR2 SQIVND (reference sequence). The CDR3 has 13 amino acids. The V end was cut by 2 bases, the J end by 2 bases, with 7 bases between. CDR3 sequence (DNA): TGTGCCAGTAGTATAAGGGTCGCCTACGAGCAGTACTTC. Translating it yields CASSIRVAYEQYF.

This clone ranks as medium-sized (0.01 to 0.1%). The chain carries TRBV9 and TRBJ2-1; 12 bases agree with TRBD2. The CDR3 is 15 amino acids. Germline V lookup: CDR1 SGDLS, CDR2 YYNGEE. The ends lost 4 bases at V and 10 bases at J; junction bases unmatched: 9. CDR3 in amino acids: CASSPGLAGLYEQFF. The CDR3 coding sequence is TGTGCCAGCAGCCCCGGACTAGCGGGACTATACGAGCAGTTCTTC.

There are a few counts of this clone. This chain links TRBV7-9 with TRBJ2-5; TRBD2 might be the D (6 bases). Germline V CDR1 and CDR2: SEHNR, FQNEAQ (reference sequence). Trimming cost V 1 base and J 7 bases, with 7 bases left between them. This CDR3 is built from 12 residues. This CDR3 is CASSLVGGTQYF. CDR3 sequence (DNA): TGTGCCAGCAGCTTAGTGGGGGGGACCCAGTACTTC.

In its sample, this clone was seen a few times. This sequence joins TRBV15 and TRBJ2-7; 9 nucleotides align to TRBD1. This CDR3 comprises 16 residues. CDR1 is LNHNV, CDR2 YYDKDF, per germline (reference sequence). V was clipped by 4 bases and J by 5 bases; unmatched bases: 12. CDR3 DNA sequence: TGTGCCACCAGCATCACTCCGGGACAGGGTCTAAACGAGCAGTACTTC. It translates to CATSITPGQGLNEQYF.

This clone turned up a few times. V gene TRBV5-6 combines with J gene TRBJ1-2; a weak D match, TRBD1 (6 bases). This CDR3 is built from 14 residues. The germline V gene encodes CDR1 SGHDT and CDR2 YYEEEE. V dropped 3 bases and J dropped 5 bases, with 14 bases sitting between them. CDR3 DNA: TGTGCCAGCAGCTGGGGAGCAGGGGTTTATGGCTACACCTTC. Its translation is CASSWGAGVYGYTF. Full variable domain (rest looked up from reference TRBV5-6 and TRBJ1-2): DAGVTQSPTHLIKTRGQQVTLRCSPKSGHDTVSWYQQALGQGPQFIFQYYEEEERQRGNFPDRFSGHQFPNYSSELNVNALLLGDSALYLCASSWGAGVYGYTFGSGTRLTVV.

The chain employs TRBV6-1 and TRBJ2-7; tentative D call: TRBD1 (5 bases). The germline CDR1 and CDR2 sequences are MNHNS and SASEGT. The CDR3 totals 12 residues. V was clipped by 6 bases and J by 6 bases, with 12 bases between them. The DNA of the CDR3 is TGTGCCAGCAGGTTGACAGTCTTCGAGCAGTACTTC. It yields the protein CASRLTVFEQYF.

This clone has a handful of counts. The genes are TRBV19 and TRBJ1-5; no clear D. CDR1 is LNHDA, CDR2 SQIVND, per germline (reference sequence). The CDR3 contains 12 residues. Trimming pared 5 bases from V and 4 bases from J, leaving 6 bases between. DNA for the CDR3: TGTGCCAGTAGTCCGACGAATCAGCCCCAGCATTTT. Protein: CASSPTNQPQHF.

This sequence joins TRBV6-1 and TRBJ1-2, with 8 bases fitting TRBD1. The CDR3 runs to 14 residues. Losses at the gene ends were 6 bases for V and 6 bases for J; bases not matched to a gene: 9. CDR1 is MNHNS, CDR2 SASEGT, per germline. The CDR3 region is CASRQGVPVDGYTF. CDR3 coding DNA: TGTGCCAGCAGACAGGGGGTGCCCGTCGATGGCTACACCTTC.

This chain uses TRBV18 with TRBJ1-3; D may be TRBD1 (5 bases). The germline gives CDR1 KGHSH, CDR2 LQKENI. V lost 6 bases to trimming and J lost 2 bases, with 8 bases between them. This CDR3 spans 13 amino acids. The DNA of the CDR3 is TGTGCCAGCTCCGGGACCCCTGGAAACACCATATATTTT. As protein: CASSGTPGNTIYF.

This clone has a count of ten or more. The chain carries TRBV6-1 and TRBJ1-5; D not resolved. The CDR3 consists of 16 residues. Germline-derived CDR1 and CDR2 are MNHNS and SASEGT. Trimming took off 0 bases at V and 5 bases at J, with 14 bases between the two ends. The CDR3 sequence is CASSEAVGLGDQPQHF. CDR3 DNA sequence: TGTGCCAGCAGTGAAGCGGTAGGCCTGGGCGATCAGCCCCAGCATTTT.

This clone was counted between two and nine times. This sequence joins TRBV6-1 and TRBJ2-3, with a tentative D call TRBD1 (6 bases). The CDR3 extends over 13 amino acids. Trimming pared 8 bases from V and 0 bases from J, leaving 9 bases between. Germline loops: CDR1 MNHNS, CDR2 SASEGT. The CDR3 sequence: CASGDTSTDTQYF. As DNA, the CDR3 is TGTGCCAGCGGGGACACTAGCACAGATACGCAGTATTTT.

This clone was seen a few times. The chain couples TRBV6-1 to TRBJ1-5, with D possibly TRBD1 on 6 matching bases. Per the germline V gene, CDR1 is MNHNS and CDR2 is SASEGT. Trimming stripped 5 bases from V and 0 bases from J, with 11 bases between. There are 15 residues in the CDR3. This chain's CDR3 is CASSRQGHSNQPQHF. CDR3 DNA sequence: TGTGCCAGCAGTCGGCAGGGACATAGCAATCAGCCCCAGCATTTT.

This clone has just a few counts. The rearrangement joins TRBV7-2 to TRBJ1-1, with a weak D call TRBD1 (5 bases). The CDR3 runs to 13 residues. Germline V gene data show CDR1 as SGHTA and CDR2 as FQGNSA. Trimming took 1 base from V and 7 from J, leaving 10 bases between them. CDR3 sequence reads: CASSLGQGGEAFF. The DNA for the CDR3 is TGTGCCAGCAGCTTAGGCCAGGGCGGTGAAGCTTTCTTT.

The V and J genes are TRBV6-1 and TRBJ2-7; 12 bases are a match to TRBD2. Germline-derived CDR1 and CDR2 are MNHNS and SASEGT. The V gene end was trimmed by 4 bases and the J gene end by 5 bases; junction bases not matched to a gene: 6. This CDR3 has 15 amino acids. This CDR3 reads CASSAPTSGSDEQYF. The CDR3 DNA reads TGTGCCAGCAGTGCCCCGACTAGCGGGAGCGACGAGCAGTACTTC.

This chain links TRBV28 with TRBJ1-5; no reliable D call. The germline CDR1 and CDR2 sequences are MDHEN and SYDVKM. The CDR3 length is 13 residues. V lost 6 bases and J lost 6, with 12 bases in between. CDR3 in amino acids: CASRLRITQPQHF. CDR3 coding DNA: TGTGCCAGCAGGCTCCGGATTACTCAGCCCCAGCATTTT. Full variable domain (rest looked up from reference TRBV28 and TRBJ1-5): DVKVTQSSRYLVKRTGEKVFLECVQDMDHENMFWYRQDPGLGLRLIYFSYDVKMKEKGDIPEGYSVSREKKERFSLILESASTNQTSMYLCASRLRITQPQHFGDGTRLSIL.

The CDR3 loop is CASSLVPLGGTGELFF. CDR3 DNA: TGCGCCAGCAGCTTGGTTCCCCTGGGCGGGACCGGGGAGCTGTTTTTT. The chain combines TRBV5-1 with TRBJ2-2, with D tentatively TRBD2 (5 bases). Deletions cut 0 bases from V and 5 bases from J, with 14 bases between. The CDR3 has 16 amino acids. CDR1 and CDR2 from the germline V gene are SGHRS and YFSETQ.

This clone was detected a few times. The V gene is TRBV28, the J gene TRBJ1-1; possibly TRBD1 for D (5 bases). Trimming took 3 bases from V and 1 from J, leaving 9 bases between them. Germline-derived CDR1 and CDR2 are MDHEN and SYDVKM. The CDR3 sequence is 14 residues long. CDR3 bases: TGTGCCAGCAGTTTCCCTGGGACGAACACTGAAGCTTTCTTT. Protein sequence: CASSFPGTNTEAFF.

The rearrangement links TRBV19 to TRBJ1-5; D unresolved. This CDR3 has 13 residues. Trimming stripped 5 bases from V and 7 bases from J, with 12 bases between. Germline V gene data show CDR1 as LNHDA and CDR2 as SQIVND (reference sequence). CDR3 loop: CASSAVVRQPQHF. CDR3 sequence (DNA): TGTGCCAGTAGTGCAGTGGTTAGGCAGCCCCAGCATTTT. The entire variable domain, with the rest obtained from reference TRBV19 and TRBJ1-5, is as follows: DGGITQSPKYLFRKEGQNVTLSCEQNLNHDAMYWYRQDPGQGLRLIYYSQIVNDFQKGDIAEGYSVSREKKESFPLTVTSAQKNPTAFYLCASSAVVRQPQHFGDGTRLSIL.

This clone has only a few counts. V gene TRBV5-4 combines with J gene TRBJ1-2; perhaps TRBD1 as D (5 bases). Germline lookup yields CDR1 SGHNT and CDR2 YYREEE (reference sequence). Trimming shortened V by 3 bases and J by 3 bases, and 15 bases separated the two germline ends. The CDR3 length is 15 residues. The CDR3 DNA sequence: TGTGCCAGCAGCTCGCCCTATATGGGGGACTATGGCTACACCTTC. Protein product: CASSSPYMGDYGYTF.

The gene calls are TRBV28 and TRBJ1-2, with no clear D. Germline values: CDR1 MDHEN, CDR2 SYDVKM. The CDR3 runs 12 residues. Trimming pared 5 bases from V and 6 bases from J, leaving 10 bases between. In DNA form, the CDR3 reads TGTGCCAGCAGTAGAACGGTTGATGGCTACACCTTC. Translated: CASSRTVDGYTF.

This clone came up a few times. This chain connects TRBV6-1 to TRBJ2-5; 7 nucleotides agree with TRBD1. Germline CDR1 is MNHNS and CDR2 is SASEGT. V lost 5 bases, J lost 1 base, and 4 bases stayed unmatched. The CDR3 consists of 14 residues. CDR3 DNA: TGTGCCAGCAGTTTCGGGGACAGCCAAGAGACCCAGTACTTC. Its protein product is CASSFGDSQETQYF.

This clone was seen a few times. The rearrangement joins TRBV10-3 to TRBJ2-7, with D possibly matching TRBD1 (5 bases). This CDR3 is built from 13 residues. Germline assignment: CDR1 ENHRY and CDR2 SYGVKD. V lost 3 bases, J lost 4 bases, and 10 bases lay in between. CDR3 residues: CAISDRQGYEQYF. The DNA of the CDR3 is TGTGCCATCAGTGATCGTCAGGGATACGAGCAGTACTTC.